This T cell receptor beta chain was sequenced during a study of CD8 T cells in Susac syndrome. An amount of RNA that ranged from 0.5 to 1 ug was reverse transcribed with random hexamers. The TCR beta CDR3 was amplified by immunoSEQ multiplex PCR across 54 Vbeta, 13 Jbeta. TCRdb re-analysed the immunoSEQ multiplex PCR reads in MiXCR, keeping a single row per CDR3 protein. The sample has 120,000 to 150,000 distinct CDR3 sequences, roughly 94% seen once. TEMRA cells underwent FACS enrichment and CD8+ and CD4+ T cells underwent negative isolation. The germline V gene has CDR1 PRHDT and CDR2 FYEKMQ (reference sequence). Trimming stripped 4 bases from V and 5 bases from J, with 15 bases between. The CDR3 contains 14 residues.

This clonotype was obtained from a human donor in good health. The source material was CD4+ T cells from PBMCs. V and J are TRBV13 and TRBJ2-7; D is unresolved. DNA of the CDR3: TGTGCCAGCAGCTCACCCTCGCGGAGTAACGAGCAGTACTTC. The encoded protein is CASSSPSRSNEQYF. Combining the CDR3 with reference TRBV13 and TRBJ2-7 gives the whole variable domain AAGVIQSPRHLIKEKRETATLKCYPIPRHDTVYWYQQGPGQDPQFLISFYEKMQSDKGSIPDRFSAQQFSDYHSELNMSSLELGDSALYFCASSSPSRSNEQYFGPGTRLTVT.